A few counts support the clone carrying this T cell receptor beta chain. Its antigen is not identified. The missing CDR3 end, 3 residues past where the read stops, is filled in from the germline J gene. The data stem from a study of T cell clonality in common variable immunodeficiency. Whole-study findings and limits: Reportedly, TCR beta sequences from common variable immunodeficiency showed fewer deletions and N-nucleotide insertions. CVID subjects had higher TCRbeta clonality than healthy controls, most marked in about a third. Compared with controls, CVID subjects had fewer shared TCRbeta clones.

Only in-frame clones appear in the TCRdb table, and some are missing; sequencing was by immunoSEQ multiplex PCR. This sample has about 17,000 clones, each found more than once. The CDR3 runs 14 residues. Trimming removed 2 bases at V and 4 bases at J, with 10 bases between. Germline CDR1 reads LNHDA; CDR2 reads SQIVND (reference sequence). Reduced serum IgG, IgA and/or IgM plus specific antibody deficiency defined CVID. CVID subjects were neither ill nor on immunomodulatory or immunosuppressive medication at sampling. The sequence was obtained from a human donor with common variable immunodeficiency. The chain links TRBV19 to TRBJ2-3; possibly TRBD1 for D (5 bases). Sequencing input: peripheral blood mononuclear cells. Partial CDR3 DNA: TGTGCCAGTAGTATAAAGCAGGGCCCAGATACG. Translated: CASSIKQGPDT. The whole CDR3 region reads CASSIKQGPDTQYF.